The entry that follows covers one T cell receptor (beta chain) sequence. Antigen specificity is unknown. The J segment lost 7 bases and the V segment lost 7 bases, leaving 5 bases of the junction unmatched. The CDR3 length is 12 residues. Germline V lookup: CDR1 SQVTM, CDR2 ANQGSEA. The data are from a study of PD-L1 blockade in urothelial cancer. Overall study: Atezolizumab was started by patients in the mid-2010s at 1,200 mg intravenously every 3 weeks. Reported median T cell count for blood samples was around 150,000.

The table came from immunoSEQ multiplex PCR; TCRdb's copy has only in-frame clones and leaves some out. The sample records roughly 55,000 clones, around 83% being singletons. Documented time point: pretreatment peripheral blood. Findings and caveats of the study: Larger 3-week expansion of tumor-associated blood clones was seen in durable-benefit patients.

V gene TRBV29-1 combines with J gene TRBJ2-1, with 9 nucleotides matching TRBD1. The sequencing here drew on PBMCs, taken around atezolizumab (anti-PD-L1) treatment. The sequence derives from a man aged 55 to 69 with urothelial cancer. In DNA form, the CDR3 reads TGCAGCGGCCGGGACAGGGATAATGAGCAGTTCTTC. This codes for CSGRDRDNEQFF.